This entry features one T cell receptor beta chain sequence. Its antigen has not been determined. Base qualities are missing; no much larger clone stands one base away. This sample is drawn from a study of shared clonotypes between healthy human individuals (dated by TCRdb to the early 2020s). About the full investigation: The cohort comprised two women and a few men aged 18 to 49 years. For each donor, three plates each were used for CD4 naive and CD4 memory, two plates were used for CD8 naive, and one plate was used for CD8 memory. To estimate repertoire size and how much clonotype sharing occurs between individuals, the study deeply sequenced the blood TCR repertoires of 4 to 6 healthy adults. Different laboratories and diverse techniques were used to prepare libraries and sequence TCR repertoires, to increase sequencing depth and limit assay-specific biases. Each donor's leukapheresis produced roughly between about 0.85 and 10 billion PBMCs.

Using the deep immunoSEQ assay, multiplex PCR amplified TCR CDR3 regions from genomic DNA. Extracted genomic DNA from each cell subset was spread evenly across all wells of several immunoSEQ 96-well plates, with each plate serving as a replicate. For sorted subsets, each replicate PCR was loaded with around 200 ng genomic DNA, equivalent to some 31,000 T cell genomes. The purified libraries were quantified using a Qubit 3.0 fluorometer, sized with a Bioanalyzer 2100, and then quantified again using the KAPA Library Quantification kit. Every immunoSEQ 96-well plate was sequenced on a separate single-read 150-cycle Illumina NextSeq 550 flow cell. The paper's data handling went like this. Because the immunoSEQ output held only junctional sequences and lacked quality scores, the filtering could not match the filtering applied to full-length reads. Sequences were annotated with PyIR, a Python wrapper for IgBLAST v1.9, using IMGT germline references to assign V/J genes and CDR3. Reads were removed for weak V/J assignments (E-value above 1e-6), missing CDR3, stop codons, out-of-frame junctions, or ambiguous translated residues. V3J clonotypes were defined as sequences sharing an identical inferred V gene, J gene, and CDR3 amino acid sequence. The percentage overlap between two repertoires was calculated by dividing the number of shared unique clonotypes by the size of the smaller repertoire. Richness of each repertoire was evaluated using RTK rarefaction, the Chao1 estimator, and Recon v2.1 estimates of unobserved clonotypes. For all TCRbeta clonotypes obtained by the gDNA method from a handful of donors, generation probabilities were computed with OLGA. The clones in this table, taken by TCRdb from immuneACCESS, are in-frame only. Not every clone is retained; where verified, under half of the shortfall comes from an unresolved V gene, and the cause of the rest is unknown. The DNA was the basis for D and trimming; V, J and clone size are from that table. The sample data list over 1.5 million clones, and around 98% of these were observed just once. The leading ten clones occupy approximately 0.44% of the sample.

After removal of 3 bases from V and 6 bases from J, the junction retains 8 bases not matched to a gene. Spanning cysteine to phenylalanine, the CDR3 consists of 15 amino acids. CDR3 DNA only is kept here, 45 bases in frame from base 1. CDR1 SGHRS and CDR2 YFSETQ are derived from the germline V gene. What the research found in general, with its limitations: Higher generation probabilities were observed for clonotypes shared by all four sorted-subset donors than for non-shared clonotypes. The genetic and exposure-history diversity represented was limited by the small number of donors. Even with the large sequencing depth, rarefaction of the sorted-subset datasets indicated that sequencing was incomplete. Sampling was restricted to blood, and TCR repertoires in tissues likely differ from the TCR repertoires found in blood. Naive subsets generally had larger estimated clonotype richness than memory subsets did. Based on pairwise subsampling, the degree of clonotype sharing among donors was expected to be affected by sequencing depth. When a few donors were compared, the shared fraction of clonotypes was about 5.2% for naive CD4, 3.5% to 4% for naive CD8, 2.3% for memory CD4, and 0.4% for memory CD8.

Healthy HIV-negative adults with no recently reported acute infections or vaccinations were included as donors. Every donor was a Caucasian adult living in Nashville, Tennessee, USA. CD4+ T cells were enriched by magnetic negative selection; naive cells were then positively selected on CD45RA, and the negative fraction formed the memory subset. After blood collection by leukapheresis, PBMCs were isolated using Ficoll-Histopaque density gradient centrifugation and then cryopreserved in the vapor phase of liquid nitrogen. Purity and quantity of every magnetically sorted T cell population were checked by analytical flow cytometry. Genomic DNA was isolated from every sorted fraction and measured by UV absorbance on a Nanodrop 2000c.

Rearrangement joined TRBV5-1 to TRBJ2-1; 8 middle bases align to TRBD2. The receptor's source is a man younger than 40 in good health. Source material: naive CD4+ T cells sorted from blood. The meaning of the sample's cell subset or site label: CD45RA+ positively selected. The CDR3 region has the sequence CASSSVAGWINEQFF. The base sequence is TGCGCCAGCAGCTCGGTAGCGGGATGGATCAATGAGCAGTTCTTC. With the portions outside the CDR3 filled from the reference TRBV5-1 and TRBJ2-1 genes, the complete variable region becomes KAGVTQTPRYLIKTRGQQVTLSCSPISGHRSVSWYQQTPGQGLQFLFEYFSETQRNKGNFPGRFSGRQFSNSRSEMNVSTLELGDSALYLCASSSVAGWINEQFFGPGTRLTVL.